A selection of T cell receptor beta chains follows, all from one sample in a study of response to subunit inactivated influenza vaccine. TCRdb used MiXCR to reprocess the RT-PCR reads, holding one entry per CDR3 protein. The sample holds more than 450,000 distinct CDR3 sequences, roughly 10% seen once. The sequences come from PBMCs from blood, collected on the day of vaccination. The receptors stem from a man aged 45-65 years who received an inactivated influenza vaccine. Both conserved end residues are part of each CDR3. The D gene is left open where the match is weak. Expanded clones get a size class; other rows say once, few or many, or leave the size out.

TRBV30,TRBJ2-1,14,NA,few,CAWTTGSSYNEQFF,TGTGCCTGGACGACGGGGAGCTCCTACAATGAGCAGTTCTTC
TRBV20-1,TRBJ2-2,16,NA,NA,CSARDSRNRNTGELFF,TGCAGTGCTAGAGATAGTAGGAACAGAAACACCGGGGAGCTGTTTTTT
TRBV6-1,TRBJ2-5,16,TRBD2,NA,CASSDWSGGGRETQYF,TGTGCCAGCAGTGATTGGAGCGGGGGGGGCCGGGAGACCCAGTACTTC
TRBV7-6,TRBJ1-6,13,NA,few,CASSGPNNSPLHF,TGTGCCAGCAGCGGACCAAATAATTCACCCCTCCACTTT
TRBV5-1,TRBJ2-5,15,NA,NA,CASSLGRTDRETQYF,TGCGCCAGCAGCTTGGGGAGGACAGATCGGGAGACCCAGTACTTC
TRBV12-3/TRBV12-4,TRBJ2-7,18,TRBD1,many,CASSSAFGTGGESYEQYF,TGTGCCAGCAGTTCAGCTTTTGGGACAGGGGGCGAAAGCTACGAGCAGTACTTC
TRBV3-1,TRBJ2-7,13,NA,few,CASSQIGQGEQYF,TGTGCCAGCAGCCAAATAGGCCAAGGGGAGCAGTACTTC
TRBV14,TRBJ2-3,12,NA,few,CASSQVGRTQYF,TGTGCCAGCAGCCAAGTGGGTCGCACGCAGTATTTT
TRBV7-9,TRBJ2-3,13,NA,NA,CASSLSVEDTQYF,TGTGCCAGCAGCTTATCGGTTGAGGATACGCAGTATTTT
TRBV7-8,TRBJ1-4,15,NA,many,CASSLVGDPNEKLFF,TGTGCCAGCAGCTTAGTCGGGGATCCTAATGAAAAACTGTTTTTT
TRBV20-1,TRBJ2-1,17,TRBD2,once,CSARGLTSGRRHNEQFF,TGCAGTGCTAGAGGATTGACTAGCGGGAGGCGGCACAATGAGCAGTTCTTC
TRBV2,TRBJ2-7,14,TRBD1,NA,CASKDRELSYEQYF,TGTGCCAGCAAGGACAGGGAATTGTCTTACGAGCAGTACTTC
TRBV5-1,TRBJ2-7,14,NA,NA,CASSLGGQRREQYF,TGCGCCAGCAGCCTAGGGGGTCAGCGTCGTGAGCAGTACTTC
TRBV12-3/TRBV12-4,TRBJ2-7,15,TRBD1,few,CASRYTGTGGNEQYF,TGTGCCAGCAGATACACCGGGACAGGGGGCAACGAGCAGTACTTC
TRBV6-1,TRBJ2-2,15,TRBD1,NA,CASRITGGETGELFF,TGTGCCAGCAGGATTACAGGGGGCGAGACCGGGGAGCTGTTTTTT
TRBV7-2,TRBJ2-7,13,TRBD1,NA,CASSYDRVGEQYF,TGTGCCAGCAGCTACGACAGGGTCGGGGAGCAGTACTTC
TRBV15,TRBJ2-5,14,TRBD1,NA,CATSREGGLETQYF,TGTGCCACCAGCCGAGAAGGGGGCCTGGAGACCCAGTACTTC
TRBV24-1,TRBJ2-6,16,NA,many,CATSDLDDSGANVLTF,TGTGCCACCAGTGATTTAGATGACTCTGGGGCCAACGTCCTGACTTTC
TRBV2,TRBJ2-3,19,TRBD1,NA,CASSLALRRTGGFTDTQYF,TGTGCCAGCAGTTTAGCGCTACGAAGGACAGGGGGCTTCACAGATACGCAGTATTTT
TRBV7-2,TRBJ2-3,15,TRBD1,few,CASSQNRGGTDTQYF,TGTGCCAGCAGCCAAAACAGGGGTGGCACAGATACGCAGTATTTT
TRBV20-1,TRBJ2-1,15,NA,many,CSARDNSPFFNEQFF,TGCAGTGCTAGAGATAATAGCCCCTTTTTCAATGAGCAGTTCTTC
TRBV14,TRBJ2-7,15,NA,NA,CASSQGPGPTYEQYF,TGTGCCAGCAGCCAAGGGCCGGGACCCACCTACGAGCAGTACTTC
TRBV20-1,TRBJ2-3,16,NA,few,CSARDLTPGRTDTQYF,TGCAGTGCTAGAGATTTAACCCCGGGCCGCACAGATACGCAGTATTTT
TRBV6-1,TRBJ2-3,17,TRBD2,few,CASSEYGLADNTDTQYF,TGTGCCAGCAGTGAATATGGACTAGCGGACAACACAGATACGCAGTATTTT
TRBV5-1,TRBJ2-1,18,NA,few,CASSSHGEKRGSYNEQFF,TGCGCCAGCAGCTCCCACGGGGAGAAGAGGGGCTCCTACAATGAGCAGTTCTTC
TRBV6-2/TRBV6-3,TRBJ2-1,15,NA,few,CASSYAGLFYNEQFF,TGTGCCAGCAGTTACGCGGGACTCTTCTACAATGAGCAGTTCTTC
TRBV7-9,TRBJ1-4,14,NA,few,CASSFSKGDEKLFF,TGTGCCAGCAGCTTCTCCAAGGGGGATGAAAAACTGTTTTTT
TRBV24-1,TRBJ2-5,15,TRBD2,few,CATSELAGKQETQYF,TGTGCCACCAGTGAACTAGCGGGGAAACAAGAGACCCAGTACTTC
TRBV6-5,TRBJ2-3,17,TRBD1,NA,CASSYSWTGSITDTQYF,TGTGCCAGCAGTTACTCATGGACAGGGAGTATAACAGATACGCAGTATTTT
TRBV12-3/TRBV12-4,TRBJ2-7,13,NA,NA,CASRLTSSYEQYF,TGTGCCAGCAGGCTGACTAGCTCCTACGAGCAGTACTTC